This TCR beta chain appears in the sequencing data of a study of blood T cell repertoires in COVID-19. Using immunoSEQ multiplex PCR, the repertoire was profiled, and TCRdb retains in-frame clones only, with some absent. The table shows 200,000 to 250,000 clones, with approximately 78% occurring only once. This clone turned up a few times. The material sequenced was peripheral blood. This clonotype was sampled from a woman in her 70s with COVID-19, enrolled during active disease.

CDR3 protein: CASSTRDRAMNYGYTF. The CDR3 DNA reads as TGTGCCAGTAGTACGAGGGACAGAGCGATGAACTATGGCTACACCTTC. This chain connects TRBV19 to TRBJ1-2, with 7 nucleotides matching TRBD1. The germline V gene has CDR1 LNHDA and CDR2 SQIVND (reference sequence). CDR3 length: 16 amino acids. With 4 bases clipped from V and 2 bases from J, the junction kept 10 bases outside the gene matches.